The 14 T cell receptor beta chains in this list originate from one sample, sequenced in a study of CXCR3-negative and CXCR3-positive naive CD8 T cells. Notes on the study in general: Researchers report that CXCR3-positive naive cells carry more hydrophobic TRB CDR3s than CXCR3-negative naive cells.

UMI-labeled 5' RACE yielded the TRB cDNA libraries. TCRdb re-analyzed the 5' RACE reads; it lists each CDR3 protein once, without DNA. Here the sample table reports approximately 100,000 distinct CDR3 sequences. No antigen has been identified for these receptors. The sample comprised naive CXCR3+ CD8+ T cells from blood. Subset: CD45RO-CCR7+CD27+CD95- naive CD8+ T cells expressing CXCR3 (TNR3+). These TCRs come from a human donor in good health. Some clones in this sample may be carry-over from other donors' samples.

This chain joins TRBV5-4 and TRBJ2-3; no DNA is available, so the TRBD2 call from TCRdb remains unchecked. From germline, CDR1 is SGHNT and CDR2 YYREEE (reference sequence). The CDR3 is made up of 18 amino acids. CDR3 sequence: CASSLAAGGPGETDTQYF.

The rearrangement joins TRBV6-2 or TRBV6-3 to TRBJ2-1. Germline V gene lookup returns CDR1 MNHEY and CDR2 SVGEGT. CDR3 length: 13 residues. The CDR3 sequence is CASSPTRVNEQFF.

Here the CDR3 reads CASSLRQATPDTQYF. The chain uses TRBV5-1 and TRBJ2-3; without DNA, the TCRdb call of TRBD1 cannot be checked. The germline CDR1 and CDR2 sequences are SGHRS and YFSETQ. This CDR3 is 15 amino acids long.

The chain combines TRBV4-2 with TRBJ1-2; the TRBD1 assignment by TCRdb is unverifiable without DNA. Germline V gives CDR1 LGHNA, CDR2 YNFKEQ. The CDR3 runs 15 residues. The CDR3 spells CASSQEGTGNYGYTF.

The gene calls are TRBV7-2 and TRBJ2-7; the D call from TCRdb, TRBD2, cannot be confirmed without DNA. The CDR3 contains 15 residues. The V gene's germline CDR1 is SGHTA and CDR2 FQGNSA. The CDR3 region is CASSPSTGLSYEQYF.

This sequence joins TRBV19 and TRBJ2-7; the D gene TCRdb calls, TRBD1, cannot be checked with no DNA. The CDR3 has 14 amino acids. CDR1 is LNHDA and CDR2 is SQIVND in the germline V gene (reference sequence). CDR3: CASSIPGGEYEQYF. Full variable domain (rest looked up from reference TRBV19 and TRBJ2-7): DGGITQSPKYLFRKEGQNVTLSCEQNLNHDAMYWYRQDPGQGLRLIYYSQIVNDFQKGDIAEGYSVSREKKESFPLTVTSAQKNPTAFYLCASSIPGGEYEQYFGPGTRLTVT.

The CDR3 loop reads CASSPFRGLGELFF. The chain employs TRBV3-1 and TRBJ2-2; TCRdb gives TRBD1 as the D gene, but with no DNA this cannot be confirmed. Looked up from germline, CDR1 is LGHDT and CDR2 is YNNKEL (reference sequence). This CDR3 has 14 residues.

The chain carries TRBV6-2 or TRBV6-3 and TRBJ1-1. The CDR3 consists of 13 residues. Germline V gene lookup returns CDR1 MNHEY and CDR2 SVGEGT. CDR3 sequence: CASSLRVYTEAFF.

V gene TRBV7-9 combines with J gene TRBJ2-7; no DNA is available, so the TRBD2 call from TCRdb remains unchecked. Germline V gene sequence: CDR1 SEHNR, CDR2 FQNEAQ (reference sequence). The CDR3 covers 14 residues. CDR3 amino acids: CASSHTSGPGEQYF. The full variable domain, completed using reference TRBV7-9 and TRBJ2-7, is DTGVSQNPRHKITKRGQNVTFRCDPISEHNRLYWYRQTLGQGPEFLTYFQNEAQLEKSRLLSDRFSAERPKGSFSTLEIQRTEQGDSAMYLCASSHTSGPGEQYFGPGTRLTVT.

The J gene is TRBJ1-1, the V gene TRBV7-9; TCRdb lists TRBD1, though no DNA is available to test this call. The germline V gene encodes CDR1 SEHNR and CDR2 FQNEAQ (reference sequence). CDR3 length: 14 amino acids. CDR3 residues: CASSPPGRNTEAFF.

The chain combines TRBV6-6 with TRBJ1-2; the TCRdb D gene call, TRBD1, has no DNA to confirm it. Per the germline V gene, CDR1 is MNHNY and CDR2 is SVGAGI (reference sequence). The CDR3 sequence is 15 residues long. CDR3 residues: CASIHTGDGNYGYTF.

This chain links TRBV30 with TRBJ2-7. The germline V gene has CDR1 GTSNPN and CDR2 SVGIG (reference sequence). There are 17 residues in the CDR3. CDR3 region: CAWSVPTGMASSYEQYF. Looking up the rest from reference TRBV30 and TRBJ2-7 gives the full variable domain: SQTIHQWPATLVQPVGSPLSLECTVEGTSNPNLYWYRQAAGRGLQLLFYSVGIGQISSEVPQNLSASRPQDRQFILSSKKLLLSDSGFYLCAWSVPTGMASSYEQYFGPGTRLTVT.

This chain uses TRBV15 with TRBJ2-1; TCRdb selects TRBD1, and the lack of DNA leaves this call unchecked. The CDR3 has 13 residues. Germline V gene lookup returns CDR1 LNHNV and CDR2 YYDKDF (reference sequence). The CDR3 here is CATSGTGGNEQFF.

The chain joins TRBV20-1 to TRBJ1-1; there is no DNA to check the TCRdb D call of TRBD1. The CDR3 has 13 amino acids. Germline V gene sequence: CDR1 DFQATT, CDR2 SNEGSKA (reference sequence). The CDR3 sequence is CSARGRGNTEAFF.